A single sample gave rise to the 28 T cell receptor beta chains below, sequenced in a study of T cell responses to AZD1222 COVID-19 vaccine. The protocol was immunoSEQ multiplex PCR, while the TCRdb copy is restricted to in-frame clones and leaves out a portion. The data hold some 100,000 clones, with roughly 90% observed a single time. The input for sequencing was peripheral blood, taken on day 0 of MenACWY control vaccination. These receptors all stem from an adult in good health.

The chain is built from TRBV4-1 and TRBJ1-1; the D is unclear. Per the germline V gene, CDR1 is MGHRA and CDR2 is YSYEKL. The CDR3 runs 18 residues. V lost 3 bases and J lost 5, with 25 bases in between. The CDR3 protein is CASSQLGVRERFRTEAFF. CDR3 bases: TGCGCCAGCAGCCAGCTGGGTGTGAGGGAAAGATTTAGGACTGAAGCTTTCTTT.

V is TRBV3-1 (or the pseudogene TRBV3-2) and J is TRBJ2-7; the match to TRBD1 covers 9 bases. V shed 4 bases and J 0 bases; nucleotides not matched to a gene: 4. This CDR3 has 15 residues. The germline CDR1 and CDR2 sequences are LGHDT and YNNKEL (reference sequence). CDR3 DNA sequence: TGTGCCAGCAGCCCCTCGGGACAGGGCTCCTACGAGCAGTACTTC. Translating it yields CASSPSGQGSYEQYF.

This clone was seen just once. V and J are TRBV28 and TRBJ2-7; tentative D call: TRBD1 (6 bases). Germline CDR1 MDHEN, CDR2 SYDVKM. This CDR3 has 13 residues. Trimming removed 6 bases at V and 2 bases at J, with 11 bases between. CDR3 sequence: CASRTGVTYEQYF. CDR3 in DNA: TGTGCCAGCAGGACAGGTGTAACCTACGAGCAGTACTTC.

This clone was seen a single time. V gene TRBV2 combines with J gene TRBJ2-4; 7 bases are shared with TRBD1. The germline gives CDR1 SNHLY, CDR2 FYNNEI. Losses at the gene ends were 2 bases for V and 2 bases for J; bases not matched to a gene: 9. The CDR3 extends over 17 amino acids. CDR3 bases: TGTGCCAGCAGTGAACTTGTGACAGGGTTAACCAAAAACATTCAGTACTTC. Protein sequence: CASSELVTGLTKNIQYF. Full variable domain (remainder filled in from reference TRBV2 and TRBJ2-4): EPEVTQTPSHQVTQMGQEVILRCVPISNHLYFYWYRQILGQKVEFLVSFYNNEISEKSEIFDDQFSVERPDGSNFTLKIRSTKLEDSAMYFCASSELVTGLTKNIQYFGAGTRLSVL.

V is TRBV5-8 and J is TRBJ2-1; TRBD1 aligns across 7 bases. The junction had 2 bases not matched to a gene; V was cut back by 0 bases and J by 2 bases. The CDR3 loop spans 15 amino acids. CDR1 is SGHTS and CDR2 is YDEGEE in the germline V gene. For the CDR3, the DNA is TGTGCCAGCAGCTTGGTAGGGGGCACCTACAATGAGCAGTTCTTC. This encodes CASSLVGGTYNEQFF.

This clone came up once. The chain links TRBV2 to TRBJ1-2; D is perhaps TRBD1 (5 bases). Per the germline V gene, CDR1 is SNHLY and CDR2 is FYNNEI. This CDR3 has 14 amino acids. V was pared by 5 bases and J by 1 base, with 11 bases between. The CDR3 DNA follows: TGTGCCAGCAGTCCCTCGAGGGGTAACTATGGCTACACCTTC. Amino acids: CASSPSRGNYGYTF.

The rearrangement links TRBV28 to TRBJ2-7, with D possibly matching TRBD2 (6 bases). The CDR3 length is 12 residues. V lost 8 bases and J 0 bases, leaving 8 bases between the germline ends. The germline CDR1 and CDR2 sequences are MDHEN and SYDVKM. Here the CDR3 DNA reads TGTGCCAGCGGGACTCTCTCCTACGAGCAGTACTTC. Translated, it gives CASGTLSYEQYF. The whole variable domain, filled in from reference TRBV28 and TRBJ2-7, reads DVKVTQSSRYLVKRTGEKVFLECVQDMDHENMFWYRQDPGLGLRLIYFSYDVKMKEKGDIPEGYSVSREKKERFSLILESASTNQTSMYLCASGTLSYEQYFGPGTRLTVT.

Details on this clone: Just one base apart from a much larger clone, this may be a read error. This chain joins TRBV4-1 and TRBJ1-6; D is perhaps TRBD1 (6 bases). The V end was cut by 11 bases, the J end by 3 bases, with 11 bases between. There are 13 residues in the CDR3. Germline CDR1 and CDR2: MGHRA and YSYEKL. The CDR3 loop is CAPRGLYNSPLHF. In DNA, the CDR3 is TGCGCCCCCAGGGGCCTCTATAATTCACCCCTCCACTTT.

J is TRBJ1-6 and V is TRBV19, with D possibly being TRBD1 (6 bases). Germline CDR1 reads LNHDA; CDR2 reads SQIVND (reference sequence). CDR3 size: 17 residues. V shed 4 bases and J shed 2 bases, with 15 bases lying between them. The CDR3 reads CASSNDRRRTYNSPLHF. CDR3 DNA sequence: TGTGCCAGTAGTAACGACAGGCGGCGCACCTATAATTCACCCCTCCACTTT.

V is TRBV7-9 and J is TRBJ2-7; TRBD1 aligns across 10 bases. CDR1 SEHNR and CDR2 FQNEAQ come from the germline V gene (reference sequence). V lost 3 bases and J lost 6; bases outside the gene matches: 14. The CDR3 spans 17 residues. This CDR3 is CASSFLSGTGEVVEQYF. CDR3 sequence (DNA): TGTGCCAGCAGCTTCCTCTCCGGGACAGGGGAAGTTGTCGAGCAGTACTTC.

V usage is TRBV6-6 and J usage is TRBJ1-5, with a possible D match to TRBD1 (6 bases). Germline CDR1 is MNHNY and CDR2 is SVGAGI (reference sequence). Trimming shortened V by 6 bases and J by 0 bases, and 15 bases separated the two germline ends. The CDR3 runs 16 residues. Here the CDR3 DNA reads TGTGCCAGCAGCTACATACAGGGACCTAGCAATCAGCCCCAGCATTTT. Amino acid sequence: CASSYIQGPSNQPQHF.

The CDR3 coding sequence is TGCGCCAGCAGCCAAGATTTAGGGTTCACAGATACGCAGTATTTT. It specifies CASSQDLGFTDTQYF. The chain joins TRBV4-3 to TRBJ2-3; no clear D. The CDR3 sequence is 15 residues long. Germline loops: CDR1 LGHNA, CDR2 YSLEER. With 0 bases removed from V and 2 bases from J, the gap between germline ends came to 9 bases.

V usage is TRBV5-5 and J usage is TRBJ1-3; D gene ambiguous. Germline V gene lookup returns CDR1 SGHKS and CDR2 YYEKEE (reference sequence). The CDR3 is 15 amino acids. V gave up 2 bases and J gave up 0 bases, with 9 bases separating them. As DNA, the CDR3 is TGTGCCAGCAGCTTAGGGCAGAGCTCTGGAAACACCATATATTTT. Its protein product is CASSLGQSSGNTIYF. Full variable domain (missing parts from reference TRBV5-5 and TRBJ1-3): DAGVTQSPTHLIKTRGQQVTLRCSPISGHKSVSWYQQVLGQGPQFIFQYYEKEERGRGNFPDRFSARQFPNYSSELNVNALLLGDSALYLCASSLGQSSGNTIYFGEGSWLTVV.

CDR3 amino acids: CSVVAGKQYF. CDR3 bases: TGCAGCGTTGTAGCGGGCAAGCAGTACTTC. The chain couples TRBV29-1 to TRBJ2-7; 7 bases line up with TRBD2. Germline V CDR1 and CDR2: SQVTM, ANQGSEA. The CDR3 covers 10 residues. The J segment lost 8 bases and the V segment lost 4 bases, leaving 2 bases of the junction unmatched.

The rearrangement uses TRBV28 and TRBJ2-1; D gene unclear. The V end lost 3 bases, the J end lost 0 bases, and 9 bases lay between the germline ends. This CDR3 region has 15 residues. Germline-derived CDR1 and CDR2 are MDHEN and SYDVKM. The CDR3 loop is CASSFRRSSYNEQFF. CDR3 DNA: TGTGCCAGCAGTTTTCGGCGGAGCTCCTACAATGAGCAGTTCTTC.

The CDR3 region has the DNA TGTGCCAGCAGCTTAGAAGCAGGGAGGTCTGGCTACACCTTC. Protein: CASSLEAGRSGYTF. The V gene is TRBV11-1, the J gene TRBJ1-2, with D possibly being TRBD1 (5 bases). Trimming removed 1 base at V and 7 bases at J, with 13 bases between. This CDR3 is 14 amino acids long. The V gene's germline CDR1 is SGHAT and CDR2 FQDESV (reference sequence).

In this sample, this clone turned up once. This chain uses TRBV7-2 with TRBJ1-2; D unclear. Germline V gene data show CDR1 as SGHTA and CDR2 as FQGNSA. This CDR3 spans 14 amino acids. V was pared by 1 base and J by 3 bases, with 9 bases between. The CDR3 nucleotides read TGTGCCAGCAGCTTAGGGCAGGTCCACTATGGCTACACCTTC. This sequence encodes CASSLGQVHYGYTF.

This CDR3 reads CSASGTVSGNTIYF. DNA of the CDR3: TGCAGTGCTAGTGGGACCGTCTCTGGAAACACCATATATTTT. This sequence joins TRBV20-1 and TRBJ1-3, with a possible D match to TRBD1 (5 bases). Germline values: CDR1 DFQATT, CDR2 SNEGSKA (reference sequence). This CDR3 is built from 14 residues. Trimming cost V 3 bases and J 0 bases, with 9 bases left between them.

This chain links TRBV5-4 with TRBJ1-2; a possible D gene is TRBD1 (6 bases). V shed 0 bases and J shed 5 bases, with 11 bases lying between them. The CDR3 is 14 residues long. Germline V gives CDR1 SGHNT, CDR2 YYREEE (reference sequence). CDR3 nucleotides: TGTGCCAGCAGCTTGGATACAGGGACTTATGGCTACACCTTC. Encoded protein: CASSLDTGTYGYTF.

The CDR3 DNA reads TGTGCCAGCAGTATGGACAGGGGGGGCCCACCCGCTGGCTACACCTTC. Protein product: CASSMDRGGPPAGYTF. The genes are TRBV2 and TRBJ1-2; 10 nucleotides line up with TRBD1. Trimming cost V 5 bases and J 7 bases; bases outside gene matches: 13. Germline V lookup: CDR1 SNHLY, CDR2 FYNNEI. This CDR3 contains 16 residues.

This chain joins TRBV6-2 or TRBV6-3 and TRBJ2-5; D may be TRBD2 (7 bases). Germline lookup yields CDR1 MNHEY and CDR2 SVGEGT. The CDR3 runs to 13 residues. Trimming pared 7 bases from V and 7 bases from J, leaving 16 bases between. The CDR3, as DNA: TGTGCCAGCACCCCACAGGGAGGGGCGACCCAGTACTTC. It codes for CASTPQGGATQYF.

This clone was found once. The chain employs TRBV13 and TRBJ2-7, with D unresolved. CDR1 PRHDT and CDR2 FYEKMQ come from the germline V gene (reference sequence). Trimming took off 5 bases at V and 3 bases at J, with 8 bases between the two ends. The CDR3 has 12 residues. CDR3 region: CASSPKSYEQYF. In DNA form, the CDR3 reads TGTGCCAGCAGCCCAAAGAGCTACGAGCAGTACTTC.

The chain has TRBV3-1 (or the pseudogene TRBV3-2) and TRBJ2-1; tentatively, D is TRBD2 (6 bases). The CDR3 totals 12 residues. V dropped 2 bases and J dropped 7 bases, with 6 bases sitting between them. From germline, CDR1 is LGHDT and CDR2 YNNKEL (reference sequence). The CDR3 DNA follows: TGTGCCAGCAGCCAACGGGGGAATGAGCAGTTCTTC. It yields the protein CASSQRGNEQFF.

This chain links TRBV7-9 with TRBJ1-3, with D possibly TRBD1 on 5 matching bases. V was clipped by 6 bases and J by 0 bases, with 12 bases between them. The CDR3 runs to 15 residues. Germline CDR1 SEHNR, CDR2 FQNEAQ (reference sequence). The CDR3 protein is CASRRTGISGNTIYF. In DNA form, the CDR3 reads TGTGCCAGCAGGCGTACAGGCATCTCTGGAAACACCATATATTTT.

This chain's CDR3 is CATSRAVLGGGTEAFF. In DNA form, the CDR3 reads TGTGCCACCAGCAGAGCCGTCCTAGGGGGAGGGACTGAAGCTTTCTTT. The gene calls are TRBV15 and TRBJ1-1, with D perhaps TRBD1 (6 bases). The CDR3 runs to 16 residues. The germline V gene encodes CDR1 LNHNV and CDR2 YYDKDF (reference sequence). Between the trimmed V and J ends, which lost 1 base and 5 bases, there was a span of 17 bases. Variable domain in full (rest from reference TRBV15 and TRBJ1-1): DAMVIQNPRYQVTQFGKPVTLSCSQTLNHNVMYWYQQKSSQAPKLLFHYYDKDFNNEADTPDNFQSRRPNTSFCFLDIRSPGLGDTAMYLCATSRAVLGGGTEAFFGQGTRLTVV.

The V and J genes are TRBV2 and TRBJ2-5; 11 bases line up with TRBD2. Germline values: CDR1 SNHLY, CDR2 FYNNEI. Germline trimming cut 11 bases from V and 1 base from J; bases unmatched to any gene: 6. The CDR3 loop spans 14 amino acids. CDR3 sequence: CAGSTSGTQETQYF. The CDR3 DNA is TGTGCCGGATCGACTAGCGGGACCCAAGAGACCCAGTACTTC.

This rearrangement joins TRBV4-1 to TRBJ2-1; the match to TRBD2 covers 10 bases. Germline V CDR1 and CDR2: MGHRA, YSYEKL. V was pared by 3 bases and J by 7 bases, with 9 bases of the junction left unmatched. This CDR3 has 16 residues. The CDR3 is CASSQRLAGALNEQFF. CDR3 DNA: TGCGCCAGCAGCCAGAGGCTAGCGGGGGCCCTAAATGAGCAGTTCTTC.

As to this clone: The sample carries other DNA sequences with the same CDR3. This rearrangement joins TRBV6-1 to TRBJ1-4; no definite D call. Germline CDR1 is MNHNS and CDR2 is SASEGT. V lost 2 bases, J lost 7 bases, and 11 bases lay in between. The length of the CDR3 is 14 residues. DNA for the CDR3: TGTGCCAGCAGTGAATTGGGAGCCGGTGAAAAACTGTTTTTT. Translated, it gives CASSELGAGEKLFF.